The rows below give T cell receptor beta chains drawn from one sample of a study of blood T cell repertoires in COVID-19. TCRdb's table, derived via immunoSEQ multiplex PCR, lists solely in-frame clones and lacks some. The sample has about 210,000 clones, roughly 84% seen once; the top ten hold roughly a tenth. What was sequenced was peripheral blood. The source is a man over 45 with active or convalescent COVID-19. CDR3s include the opening cysteine and the closing phenylalanine or tryptophan. The D gene is left open where the match is weak.

V gene	CDR3 length	J gene	D gene	CDR3 protein
TRBV4-1	16	TRBJ1-5	-	CASSTTSGGNNQPQHF
TRBV19	14	TRBJ1-5	-	CASTGAFLNQPQHF
TRBV5-5	14	TRBJ1-2	-	CASSLGQGNYGYTF
TRBV5-6	15	TRBJ2-3	-	CASSLASEFPDTQYF
TRBV15	13	TRBJ2-1	-	CATSRGPRHEQFF
TRBV19	13	TRBJ2-7	-	CATSPGTFNEQYF
TRBV5-1	15	TRBJ1-2	-	CASSSTGLLPFGYTF
TRBV28	14	TRBJ1-2	TRBD1	CASSWGQGGMGYTF
TRBV6-1	16	TRBJ1-6	-	CASSADSPGRRSPLHF
TRBV3-1/TRBV3-2	15	TRBJ1-1	TRBD1	CASSPPGGMNTEAFF
TRBV7-2	16	TRBJ2-5	TRBD2	CASSLSTSGGQETQYF
TRBV5-1	15	TRBJ2-5	-	CASSSRGLPPETQYF
TRBV7-3	16	TRBJ1-6	TRBD1	CASSLGGAGGYSPLHF
TRBV5-1	14	TRBJ2-2	-	CASSLAEGPGELFF
TRBV6-2/TRBV6-3	13	TRBJ2-1	-	CASSSRTNNEQFF
TRBV25-1	15	TRBJ1-2	TRBD1	CASSVDRGVNYGYTF
TRBV9	13	TRBJ1-1	-	CASSVHSGTEAFF
TRBV28	15	TRBJ2-7	TRBD1	CASRPGQGISYEQYF
TRBV29-1	12	TRBJ1-1	TRBD1	CSVAGTDNEAFF
TRBV19	13	TRBJ1-5	-	CASSREINQPQHF
TRBV21-1	17	TRBJ1-5	-	CASSKKGDRVSNQPQHF
TRBV2	13	TRBJ2-3	TRBD2	CASSDGGADTQYF
TRBV6-2/TRBV6-3	11	TRBJ1-1	-	CASSYDSEAFF
TRBV4-1	16	TRBJ1-2	-	CASSQDGSRFNYGYTF
TRBV7-6	15	TRBJ1-1	-	CASSHIQSGSYEAFF
TRBV12-3/TRBV12-4	13	TRBJ2-1	-	CASRDGLYNEQFF
TRBV2	16	TRBJ2-1	-	CATTIGGVPSYNEQFF
TRBV4-1	18	TRBJ2-5	TRBD2	CASSQDWTSGDTHETQYF